These 2 T cell receptor beta chains were sequenced from one sample in a study of T cell repertoires in cytomegalovirus infection. Their target antigens are unknown. TCRdb ran MiXCR on the reads and lists one entry per CDR3 protein. The data contain about 700,000 distinct CDR3 sequences, roughly 36% of them seen just once; the ten biggest clones take up roughly 18%. This sample comprised cultured PBMCs, obtained from culture after CMV antigen stimulation. These receptors were collected from a human donor in good health (CMV status not recorded). Some clones in this sample may be carry-over from other donors' samples.

The chain is built from TRBV28 and TRBJ1-1; D might be TRBD1 (5 bases). V lost 6 bases, J lost 8 bases, and 16 bases lay in between. This CDR3 spans 13 amino acids. CDR1 MDHEN and CDR2 SYDVKM come from the germline V gene. The CDR3 sequence: CASRWGWGREAFF. The CDR3, as DNA: TGTGCCAGCAGGTGGGGTTGGGGCAGGGAAGCTTTCTTT.

This clonotype was recorded at least ten times. The chain uses TRBV7-2 and TRBJ2-1, with 13 bases aligning to TRBD2. The length of the CDR3 is 18 residues. Trimming took 5 bases from V and 9 from J; bases not matched to a gene: 16. The germline CDR1 and CDR2 sequences are SGHTA and FQGNSA. The chain's CDR3 is CASSAGTSGIPPLGEQFF. In nucleotides, the CDR3 is TGTGCCAGCAGCGCAGGGACTAGCGGGATCCCGCCGTTGGGTGAGCAGTTCTTC.